A selection of T cell receptor beta chains follows, all from one sample in a study of naive and memory T cell subsets. TCRdb ran MiXCR on the UMI-ligation and nested PCR reads and lists one entry per CDR3 protein. The sample lists around 90,000 distinct CDR3 sequences, roughly 7% occurring once. Source material: central memory CD4+ T cells from blood. The receptors here all came from a human donor in good health. Both conserved end residues are part of each CDR3. D genes are given only for firm matches. Size tells how often a clone was seen (once, few, many) or the class of an expanded clone, and some rows leave it out.

j_call clone_size v_call d_call cdr3_aa cdr3_nt
TRBJ2-1 - TRBV3-1 - CASTGEGLAYNEQFF TGTGCCAGCACCGGAGAAGGCCTAGCCTACAATGAGCAGTTCTTC
TRBJ1-3 many TRBV30 - CAWSPGGIGNTIYF TGTGCCTGGAGTCCCGGGGGTATCGGAAACACCATATATTTT
TRBJ2-4 - TRBV12-3/TRBV12-4 TRBD2 CASSFSGGAGGAKNIQYF TGTGCCAGCAGTTTTAGCGGGGGGGCAGGGGGTGCCAAAAACATTCAGTACTTC
TRBJ2-1 few TRBV12-3/TRBV12-4 TRBD2 CASSRPSGSSYNEQFF TGTGCCAGCAGCCGTCCTAGCGGGAGCTCCTACAATGAGCAGTTCTTC
TRBJ1-3 many TRBV7-9 TRBD1 CASSLRRGLGNTIYF TGTGCCAGCAGCTTACGAAGGGGGCTAGGAAACACCATATATTTT
TRBJ2-2 many TRBV7-6 TRBD1 CASSLGQGYTGELFF TGTGCCAGCAGCTTGGGACAGGGGTACACCGGGGAGCTGTTTTTT
TRBJ1-1 few TRBV5-1 TRBD1 CASSSTGSNTEAFF TGCGCCAGCAGCTCGACAGGGTCGAACACTGAAGCTTTCTTT
TRBJ2-3 many TRBV20-1 TRBD1 CSAPPGQGNVNTQYF TGCAGTGCCCCTCCGGGACAGGGTAACGTAAATACGCAGTATTTT
TRBJ1-2 - TRBV12-3/TRBV12-4 - CASGSPGPPYGYTF TGTGCCAGCGGATCCCCGGGACCCCCTTATGGCTACACCTTC
TRBJ2-5 - TRBV6-2/TRBV6-3 - CASSYASHPQETQYF TGTGCCAGCAGTTACGCCTCACACCCACAAGAGACCCAGTACTTC
TRBJ1-4 many TRBV11-1 TRBD1 CASSPRDSYATNEKLFF TGTGCCAGCAGCCCCAGGGACAGCTATGCAACTAATGAAAAACTGTTTTTT
TRBJ2-1 - TRBV6-5 - CASSRRQNNEQFF TGTGCCAGCAGTAGGCGACAGAACAATGAGCAGTTCTTC
TRBJ1-1 many TRBV12-3/TRBV12-4 - CASSPGTEAFF TGTGCCAGCAGTCCCGGGACAGAAGCTTTCTTT
TRBJ1-5 many TRBV7-9 - CASSLTGTAPNQPQHF TGTGCCAGCAGCTTAACTGGGACGGCTCCTAATCAGCCCCAGCATTTT
TRBJ1-1 many TRBV11-2 - CASSSFQGGTEAFF TGTGCCAGCAGCTCCTTTCAAGGAGGCACTGAAGCTTTCTTT
TRBJ1-4 many TRBV7-2 - CASSLSRGGNEKLFF TGTGCCAGCAGCTTATCCCGGGGAGGCAATGAAAAACTGTTTTTT
TRBJ1-1 many TRBV12-3/TRBV12-4 - CASSPWTGNTEAFF TGTGCCAGCAGTCCATGGACGGGGAACACTGAAGCTTTCTTT
TRBJ2-1 few TRBV6-2/TRBV6-3 TRBD1 CASGTGGNEQFF TGTGCCAGCGGGACAGGGGGCAATGAGCAGTTCTTC
TRBJ1-5 - TRBV5-5 TRBD1 CANPEGTGGPTGNQPQHF TGTGCCAACCCCGAAGGGACAGGGGGACCCACTGGCAATCAGCCCCAGCATTTT
TRBJ2-5 - TRBV12-3/TRBV12-4 - CATLPEGQAQETQYF TGTGCCACTCTACCCGAAGGGCAGGCCCAAGAGACCCAGTACTTC
TRBJ2-7 many TRBV7-2 - CASSWLPSSYEQYF TGTGCCAGCAGCTGGTTGCCCAGCTCCTACGAGCAGTACTTC
TRBJ2-7 many TRBV5-1 - CASRAHYSSYEQYF TGCGCCAGCAGAGCCCATTACTCCTCCTACGAGCAGTACTTC
TRBJ1-5 few TRBV24-1 TRBD1 CATSEPGQGNQPQHF TGTGCCACCAGTGAACCGGGACAGGGGAACCAGCCCCAGCATTTT
TRBJ1-1 many TRBV12-3/TRBV12-4 - CASSRTDEAFF TGTGCCAGCAGTCGTACAGATGAAGCTTTCTTT
TRBJ1-1 many TRBV7-2 TRBD1 CASRPAGGAEAFF TGTGCCAGCAGGCCCGCAGGGGGCGCGGAAGCTTTCTTT
TRBJ1-1 many TRBV7-2 TRBD1 CASSTQGGTEAFF TGTGCCAGCAGCACACAGGGGGGAACTGAAGCTTTCTTT